This paragraph covers one T cell receptor (beta chain) sequence. The antigen is not known. The primer mix had 60 Vbeta and 13 Jbeta primers. The method was immunoSEQ multiplex PCR; TCRdb's version includes in-frame clones alone and lacks a portion of them. The data contain approximately 150,000 clones, just under 85% of them singletons. CDR1 is MNHNY and CDR2 is SVGAGI in the germline V gene (reference sequence). The ends were cut back, 6 bases at V and 7 bases at J, with 15 bases in the middle. The CDR3 contains 13 residues. The sample belongs to a study of cytomegalovirus exposure and HLA in healthy donors. Overall study results and limits: Likely technical artifact: a cluster of highly shared sequence variants. Overall, about 160 TCR beta chains were annotated as cytomegalovirus-associated.

The chain combines TRBV6-6 with TRBJ1-2; weak D call: TRBD1 (5 bases). The receptor was isolated from a girl aged 5 to 17 in good health and CMV-seropositive. The sample comprised PBMCs. For the CDR3, the DNA is TGTGCCAGCAGGCTAAAGGGGCAGCCTGGCTACACCTTC. Translation: CASRLKGQPGYTF.